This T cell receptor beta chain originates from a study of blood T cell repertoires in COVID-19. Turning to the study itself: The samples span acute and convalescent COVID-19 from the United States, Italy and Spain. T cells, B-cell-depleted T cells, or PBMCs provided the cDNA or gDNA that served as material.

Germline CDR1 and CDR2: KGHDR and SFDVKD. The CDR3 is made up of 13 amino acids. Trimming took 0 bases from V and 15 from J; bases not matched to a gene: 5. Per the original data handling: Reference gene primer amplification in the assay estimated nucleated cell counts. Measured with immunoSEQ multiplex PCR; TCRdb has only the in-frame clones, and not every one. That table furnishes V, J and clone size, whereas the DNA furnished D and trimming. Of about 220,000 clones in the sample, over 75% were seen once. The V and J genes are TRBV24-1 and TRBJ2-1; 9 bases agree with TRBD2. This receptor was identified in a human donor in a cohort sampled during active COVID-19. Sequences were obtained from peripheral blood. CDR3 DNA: TGTGCCACCAGTGATTTGCCCGGGACTAGCTGGTTCTTC. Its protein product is CATSDLPGTSWFF.